This TCR beta chain stems from a study of T cell responses to AZD1222 COVID-19 vaccine (dated by TCRdb to the early 2020s). Regarding the complete study: AZD1222 recipients whose second dose came at about 4 weeks and those whose second dose came at about 12 weeks were combined into one group, since spike-specific TCR depth and breadth did not differ between the two schedules. TCR sequencing covered 230 or so trial participants: 200 to 210 given two doses of AZD1222 and about 26 given two doses of MenACWY control vaccine. Trial participants were enrolled by age into subgroups of 18-55, 56-69 and 70-plus years, and about 150, 27 and 61 TCR-sequenced participants, respectively, were included in these subgroups. Overall study results and their limits: Because no day 14 peak-response samples were available, the repertoires could be characterized only after the peak T cell response. After two AZD1222 doses, spike-specific TCR breadth and depth were significantly higher than at day 0 and than in MenACWY recipients. The 56-69-year group was small, and its depth increase did not reach significance, likely because of low power. Nearly half of unique spike-specific TCRs reportedly recognized epitopes outside regions mutated in the B.1.351 and B.1.1.7 variants. Conclusions about previously exposed vaccinees are limited because only six or seven AZD1222 recipients were SARS-CoV-2 seropositive at baseline. CD4 TCRs associated with the vaccine covered the entire spike protein, and the dominant responses were in regions 160-218 and 743-854. Most participants were white British and females outnumbered males, and the authors suggested that clonal diversity may have been underestimated.

About this clone: Its antigen has not been determined. Base-call qualities are not available, and no considerably larger clone is one nucleotide away.

Spanning cysteine to phenylalanine, the CDR3 consists of 13 amino acids. The kept DNA is CDR3 alone, 39 bases in frame from the first base. The germline V gene (reference sequence) specifies LNHDA as CDR1 and SQIVND as CDR2. V is shortened by 5 bases, J by 8 bases, and the region joining them spans 10 bases. This specimen's time point label, interpreted: baseline before first vaccination. The vaccinee samples were drawn from two UK trials, COV001 and COV002, one of which was a single-blind randomized controlled phase 2/3 trial testing AZD1222 (ChAdOx1 nCoV-19) in healthy adults. For TCRbeta chain sequencing, PBMC samples from trial participants were taken at day 0 and at day 28 after the second dose. The CDR3 regions of human TCRbeta chains were subjected to immunosequencing. The study's own analysis went as follows. TCRs in the repertoires were compared against a reference library of SARS-CoV-2-specific TCRs that had been generated with the MIRA antigen-specificity platform. Breadth was defined as the fraction of unique TCRs that were SARS-CoV-2-associated. Depth was defined as the fraction of total T cells that were SARS-CoV-2-associated. Using the MIRA data, every spike-specific TCR was mapped to the spike region that the TCR reacted to and assigned to either a CD4 or a CD8 class. Log10-transformed breadth and depth values were compared by one-way ANOVA with Sidak's multiple comparisons tests. TCRdb provides this immuneACCESS table in a form limited to in-frame rearrangements. Some clones are lacking; in checked studies, under half of them reflect an unresolved V gene, and why the rest are absent is not known. V, J and clone size derive from that table, while D and trimming were established from the DNA sequence. This sample is represented by some 140,000 clones; roughly nine tenths of them were singletons. Under 20% of the sample belongs to the ten largest clones.

The receptor's source is an adult in good health. The rearrangement joined TRBV19 to TRBJ1-6; a tentative D match to TRBD1 spans 6 bases. This sample comprised peripheral blood, obtained on day 0 of AZD1222 vaccination. The CDR3 reads CASSLNRDSPLHF. The DNA is as follows: TGTGCCAGTAGTTTAAACAGGGATTCACCCCTCCACTTT.